The clone carrying this T cell receptor beta chain has only a few counts. These data originate in a study of blood T cell repertoires in COVID-19. Study background: COVID-19 samples, acute and convalescent, were from the United States, Italy and Spain. From T cells, B-cell-depleted T cells, or PBMCs came the material, which was cDNA or gDNA.

Losses at the gene ends were 4 bases for V and 7 bases for J; bases not matched to a gene: 3. This CDR3 is 14 amino acids long. Germline values: CDR1 MDHEN, CDR2 SYDVKM. The authors' processing: Researchers report that nucleated cell counts were estimated from reference gene primer amplification. The table came from immunoSEQ multiplex PCR; TCRdb's copy has only in-frame clones and leaves some out. The V and J calls and clone size were taken over from that table, and D and trimming were inferred from the DNA. The sample has 210,000 or so clones, 78% seen once. Sequences were obtained from peripheral blood. J is TRBJ1-6 and V is TRBV28; 8 nucleotides line up with TRBD1. The receptor's source is a woman of 80 years or more with active or convalescent COVID-19. The CDR3 DNA reads as TGTGCCAGCAGTTCAGGGGGCGAGAATTCACCCCTCCACTTT. Amino acid sequence: CASSSGGENSPLHF.